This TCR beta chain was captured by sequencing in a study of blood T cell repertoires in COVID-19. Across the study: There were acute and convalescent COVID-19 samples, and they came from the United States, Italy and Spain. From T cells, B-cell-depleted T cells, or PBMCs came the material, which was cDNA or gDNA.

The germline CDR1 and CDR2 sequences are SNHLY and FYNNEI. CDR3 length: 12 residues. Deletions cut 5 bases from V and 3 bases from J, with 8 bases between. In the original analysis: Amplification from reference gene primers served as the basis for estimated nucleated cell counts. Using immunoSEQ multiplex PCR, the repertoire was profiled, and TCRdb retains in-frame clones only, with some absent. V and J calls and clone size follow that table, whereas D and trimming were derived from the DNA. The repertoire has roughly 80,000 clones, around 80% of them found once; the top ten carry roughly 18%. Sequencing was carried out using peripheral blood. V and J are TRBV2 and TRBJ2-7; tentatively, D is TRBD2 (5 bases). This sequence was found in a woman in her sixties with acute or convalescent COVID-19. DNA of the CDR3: TGTGCCAGCAGTACCGAGGGCTACGAGCAGTACTTC. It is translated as CASSTEGYEQYF.